The 5 T cell receptor beta chains in this list originate from one sample, sequenced in a study of cytomegalovirus exposure and HLA in healthy donors. The PCR made use of 60 Vbeta and 13 Jbeta primers. TCRdb's table, derived via immunoSEQ multiplex PCR, lists solely in-frame clones and lacks some. The table lists roughly 120,000 clones, approximately 15% of them singletons. The sample taken for sequencing was PBMCs. Every receptor here comes from a woman aged 18-35 years in good health and CMV-seronegative.

A few counts support this clone. This chain links TRBV29-1 with TRBJ2-7; 9 bases are a match to TRBD2. J gave up 9 bases and V 5 bases, and 17 bases lay outside the gene matches. The CDR3 is made up of 15 amino acids. The germline CDR1 and CDR2 sequences are SQVTM and ANQGSEA. The CDR3 spells CSVWSVAGGPVGQYF. The CDR3 nucleotides read TGCAGCGTTTGGAGCGTGGCGGGAGGGCCGGTGGGGCAGTACTTC.

This rearrangement joins TRBV30 to TRBJ1-1; no reliable D call. This CDR3 region has 11 residues. Between the trimmed V and J ends, which lost 5 bases and 11 bases, there was a span of 15 bases. Germline V CDR1 and CDR2: GTSNPN, SVGIG (reference sequence). The CDR3: CAWGPAPGAFF. In DNA, the CDR3 is TGTGCCTGGGGTCCGGCCCCGGGGGCTTTCTTT. Supplemented by reference TRBV30 and TRBJ1-1, the full variable domain reads SQTIHQWPATLVQPVGSPLSLECTVEGTSNPNLYWYRQAAGRGLQLLFYSVGIGQISSEVPQNLSASRPQDRQFILSSKKLLLSDSGFYLCAWGPAPGAFFGQGTRLTVV.

Details on this clone: It is unclear where the CDR3 begins or ends on the DNA, so no DNA is shown, and the CDR3 is as TCRdb lists it. The rearrangement links TRBV2 to TRBJ2-1; TRBD2, the table's D call, was not compared with the DNA. The CDR3 spans 16 amino acids, including both terminal residues. CDR1 SNHLY and CDR2 FYNNEI come from the germline V gene. CDR3 sequence: CASSEALRFGGNEQFF.

The CDR3 bases are TGTGCCGTCGAACAGACCCGGACTAGCGGGAGGGTCAAGCAGTACTTC. Encoded protein: CAVEQTRTSGRVKQYF. The chain is built from TRBV6-4 and TRBJ2-7, with 15 nucleotides matching TRBD2. The germline V gene has CDR1 MRHNA and CDR2 SNTAGT. There are 16 residues in the CDR3. The ends lost 11 bases at V and 8 bases at J; junction bases unmatched: 16.

This chain links TRBV7-8 with TRBJ1-1; TRBD1 matches at 8 bases. J lost 5 bases, V lost 10 bases, and 9 bases had no gene match. In germline, CDR1 is SGHVS, CDR2 FQNEAQ. The CDR3 totals 13 residues. CDR3 in amino acids: CATSTGGRTEAFF. DNA of the CDR3: TGTGCCACGTCTACAGGGGGAAGAACTGAAGCTTTCTTT.